The entry that follows covers one T cell receptor (beta chain) sequence. This clonotype appeared a few times. Its antigen is unknown. No quality values exist for individual bases; no much larger clone is one base distant. At the junction V is shortened by 6 bases and J by 0 bases, with 18 bases in between. The CDR3 runs 17 residues from the cysteine to the phenylalanine. This entry keeps only the CDR3 DNA: 51 bases, framed from base 1. These data originate in a study of T cell repertoires in cytomegalovirus infection (dated by TCRdb to 2018 to 2020). In the study overall: Peptide stimulations targeted recently identified HLA-C-restricted CMV epitopes, whose presentation resists viral immunomodulation, together with well-studied HLA-B-restricted epitopes. The HLA type of each donor mattered for the analysis, because public TCR beta signatures pointed to carriage of CMV infection along with the matching HLA type. Summary of the overall study and its limitations: Cumulative frequency of public TCR beta family members discriminated carriers of CMV infection plus the relevant HLA type in this cohort and an independent 352-donor cohort. In the ex vivo response, HLA-C-restricted CMV-specific TCR beta clonotypes were dominant, and in two of eight donors the single most frequent clonotype came from this HLA-C-restricted group.

The sample's treatment or condition, from its label and the paper: in vitro stimulation with specific CMV peptide epitopes to enrich CMV-specific T cells. TCRdb lists the instrument as Illumina HiSeq 1500. TCRdb reanalyzed the raw reads on its own, using fastp at Q25 for trimming and MiXCR for clone calling, and kept in-frame beta chains. A single entry per CDR3 protein holds the most common genes and DNA from its merged rows. The sample has about 160,000 distinct CDR3 sequences on record, roughly a fifth of them singletons. Roughly 27% of the sample belongs to the ten largest clones. This TCR came from a human donor in good health (CMV status not recorded). Some clones in this sample may be carry-over from other donors' samples. The receptor chain draws on TRBV12-3 or TRBV12-4 and TRBJ1-5; there is no confident call for the D gene. The sequences come from CD8+ T cells from cultured PBMCs, collected from culture after CMV antigen stimulation. The CDR3 protein sequence reads: CASSHYGWRNSNQPQHF. At the DNA level, the sequence is TGTGCCAGCAGCCATTATGGTTGGCGGAATAGCAATCAGCCCCAGCATTTT.